This section outlines one T cell receptor beta chain sequence together with its context. The germline V gene encodes CDR1 SEHNR and CDR2 FQNEAQ (reference sequence). The CDR3 runs to 15 residues. V was clipped by 1 base and J by 0 bases, with 9 bases between them. These data come from a study of cytomegalovirus exposure and HLA in healthy donors. All donors participated as healthy donors of bone marrow. This PCR relied on a set of 60 Vbeta primers and 13 Jbeta primers. The method was immunoSEQ multiplex PCR; TCRdb's version includes in-frame clones alone and lacks a portion of them. The sample has under 200,000 clones; about 70% are singletons.

The sequencing sample was made of PBMCs. The chain is built from TRBV7-9 and TRBJ1-1; no firm D call. The TCR originated in a woman aged 25-40 years in good health and CMV-seronegative. The CDR3: CASSLVAGMNTEAFF. CDR3 nucleotide sequence: TGTGCCAGCAGCTTAGTGGCGGGCATGAACACTGAAGCTTTCTTT. Supplemented by reference TRBV7-9 and TRBJ1-1, the full variable domain reads DTGVSQNPRHKITKRGQNVTFRCDPISEHNRLYWYRQTLGQGPEFLTYFQNEAQLEKSRLLSDRFSAERPKGSFSTLEIQRTEQGDSAMYLCASSLVAGMNTEAFFGQGTRLTVV.